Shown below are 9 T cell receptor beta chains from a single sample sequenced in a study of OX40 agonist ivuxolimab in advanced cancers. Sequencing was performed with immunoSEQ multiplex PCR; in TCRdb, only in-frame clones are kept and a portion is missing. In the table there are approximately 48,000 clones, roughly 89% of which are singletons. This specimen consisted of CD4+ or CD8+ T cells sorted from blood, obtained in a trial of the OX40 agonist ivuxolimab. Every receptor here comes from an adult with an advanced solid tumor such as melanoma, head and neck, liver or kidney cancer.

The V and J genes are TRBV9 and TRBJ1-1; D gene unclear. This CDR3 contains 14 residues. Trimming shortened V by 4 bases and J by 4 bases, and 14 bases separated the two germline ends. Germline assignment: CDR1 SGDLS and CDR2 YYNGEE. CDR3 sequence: CASSPRAAGTEAFF. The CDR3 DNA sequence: TGTGCCAGCAGCCCACGGGCAGCGGGCACTGAAGCTTTCTTT.

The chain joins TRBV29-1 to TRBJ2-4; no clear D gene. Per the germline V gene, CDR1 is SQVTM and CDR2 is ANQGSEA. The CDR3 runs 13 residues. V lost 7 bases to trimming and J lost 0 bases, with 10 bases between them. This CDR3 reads CSGAWRAKNIQYF. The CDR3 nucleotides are TGCAGCGGGGCCTGGAGAGCCAAAAACATTCAGTACTTC. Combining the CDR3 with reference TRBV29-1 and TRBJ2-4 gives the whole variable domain SAVISQKPSRDICQRGTSLTIQCQVDSQVTMMFWYRQQPGQSLTLIATANQGSEATYESGFVIDKFPISRPNLTFSTLTVSNMSPEDSSIYLCSGAWRAKNIQYFGAGTRLSVL.

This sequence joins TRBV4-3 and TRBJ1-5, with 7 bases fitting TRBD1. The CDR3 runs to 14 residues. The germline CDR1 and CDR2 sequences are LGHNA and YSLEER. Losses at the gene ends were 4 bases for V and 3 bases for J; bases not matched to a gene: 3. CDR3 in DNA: TGCGCCAGCAGCCGGGACAGATACAATCAGCCCCAGCATTTT. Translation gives CASSRDRYNQPQHF.

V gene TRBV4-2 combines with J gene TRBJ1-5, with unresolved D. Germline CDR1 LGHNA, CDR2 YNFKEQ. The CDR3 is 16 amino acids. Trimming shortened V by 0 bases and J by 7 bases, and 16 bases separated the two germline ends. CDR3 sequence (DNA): TGTGCCAGCAGCCAAGATGAAGGCTCAGCGGGACAGCCCCAGCATTTT. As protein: CASSQDEGSAGQPQHF.

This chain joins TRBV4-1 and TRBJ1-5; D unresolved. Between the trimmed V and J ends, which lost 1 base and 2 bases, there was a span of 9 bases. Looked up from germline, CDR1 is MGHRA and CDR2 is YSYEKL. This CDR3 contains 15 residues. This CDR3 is CASSQVEWGNQPQHF. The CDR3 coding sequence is TGCGCCAGCAGCCAAGTCGAATGGGGCAATCAGCCCCAGCATTTT.

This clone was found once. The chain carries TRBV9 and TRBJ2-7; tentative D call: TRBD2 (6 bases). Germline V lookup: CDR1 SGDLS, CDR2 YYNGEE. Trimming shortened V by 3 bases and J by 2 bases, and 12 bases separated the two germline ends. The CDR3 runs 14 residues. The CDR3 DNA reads TGTGCCAGCAGCGGCCGGACTAACACCTACGAGCAGTACTTC. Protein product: CASSGRTNTYEQYF.

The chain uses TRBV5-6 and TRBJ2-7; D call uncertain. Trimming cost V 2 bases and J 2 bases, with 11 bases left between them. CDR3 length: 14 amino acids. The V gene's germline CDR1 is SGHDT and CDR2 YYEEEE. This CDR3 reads CASSLPDAPYEQYF. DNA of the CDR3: TGTGCCAGCAGCTTACCGGACGCCCCCTACGAGCAGTACTTC.

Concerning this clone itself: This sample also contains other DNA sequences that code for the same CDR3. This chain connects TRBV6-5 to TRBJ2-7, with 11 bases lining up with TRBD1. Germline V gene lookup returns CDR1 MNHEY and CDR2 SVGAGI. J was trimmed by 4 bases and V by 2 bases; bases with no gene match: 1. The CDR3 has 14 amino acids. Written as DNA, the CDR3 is TGTGCCAGCAGTTACGGGACAGGGGGGTACGAGCAGTACTTC. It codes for CASSYGTGGYEQYF.

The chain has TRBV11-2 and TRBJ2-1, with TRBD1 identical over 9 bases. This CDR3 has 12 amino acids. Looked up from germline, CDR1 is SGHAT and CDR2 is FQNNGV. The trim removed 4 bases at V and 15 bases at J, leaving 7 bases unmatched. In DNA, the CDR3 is TGTGCCAGCAGCTCTGGACAGGGGTTACTGTTCTTC. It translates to CASSSGQGLLFF.